The entry that follows covers one T cell receptor beta chain sequence. The antigen is unknown. With the read ending 3 residues before the CDR3 end, the germline J gene is used to fill in that end. immunoSEQ multiplex PCR used an average of roughly 1,300 ng genomic DNA. Only in-frame clones appear in the TCRdb table, and some are missing; sequencing was by immunoSEQ multiplex PCR. The listing records 46,000 or so clones. MY09/MY11 PCR detected cervical HPV DNA; dot-blot assigned genotypes. This CDR3 has 15 residues. Germline V gene lookup returns CDR1 SGHRS and CDR2 YFSETQ. With 8 bases clipped from V and 6 bases from J, the junction kept 11 bases outside the gene matches. This sample is drawn from a study of T cells in women clearing cervical HPV infection. The overall study: Controls were women whose single incident HPV16 infection cleared within 12 months without precancer or cancer.

Whole-study findings and limits: CIN3+ cases had significantly higher TCR richness than controls; evenness did not differ.

This receptor was obtained from a woman aged 18-69 years with a cervical HPV16 infection that either progressed to CIN3+ or cleared (not recorded which). The chain uses TRBV5-1 and TRBJ2-2; 9 bases map to TRBD1. The specimen was blood buffy coat. The covered CDR3 bases are TGCGCCAGTTGGTTTGGGGACAGGGTACCCGGGGAG. It codes for CASWFGDRVPGE. The full CDR3 protein reads CASWFGDRVPGELFF.